The rows below give T cell receptor beta chains drawn from one sample of a study of T cell changes during pregnancy in multiple sclerosis. Data came from immunoSEQ multiplex PCR; TCRdb stores just in-frame clones and leaves some out. The data contain about 99,000 clones, around 91% of them seen just once; the ten biggest clones take up about 0.89%. The specimen comprised peripheral blood, sampled after pregnancy. The receptor source for this set is a female donor with multiple sclerosis, enrolled in a pregnancy study. Each CDR3 is given with its conserved first and last residue. Each record gives: V gene, J gene, D gene, clone size, CDR3 protein, CDR3 DNA. D genes are given only for firm matches. Some rows have no size entry. The others give once, few or many, or a class for an expanded clone.

V gene: TRBV28
J gene: TRBJ2-1
D gene: -
clone size: -
CDR3 protein: CASSLESGSSYNEQFF
CDR3 DNA: TGTGCCAGCAGTTTAGAATCGGGGAGCTCCTACAATGAGCAGTTCTTC

V gene: TRBV28
J gene: TRBJ2-7
D gene: TRBD2
clone size: -
CDR3 protein: CASSSRLAGVLEQYF
CDR3 DNA: TGTGCCAGCAGTTCCCGACTAGCGGGGGTGCTCGAGCAGTACTTC

V gene: TRBV4-1
J gene: TRBJ2-3
D gene: -
clone size: -
CDR3 protein: CASSLYGRDTQYF
CDR3 DNA: TGCGCCAGCAGCCTCTACGGGAGAGATACGCAGTATTTT

V gene: TRBV28
J gene: TRBJ2-1
D gene: TRBD1
clone size: once
CDR3 protein: CASSSRGLGMNEQFF
CDR3 DNA: TGTGCCAGCAGTTCGAGGGGGCTCGGGATGAATGAGCAGTTCTTC

V gene: TRBV19
J gene: TRBJ2-1
D gene: -
clone size: -
CDR3 protein: CASSILGAYNEQFF
CDR3 DNA: TGTGCCAGTAGTATCCTGGGGGCTTACAATGAGCAGTTCTTC

V gene: TRBV2
J gene: TRBJ1-5
D gene: -
clone size: few
CDR3 protein: CASSARPLNQPQHF
CDR3 DNA: TGTGCCAGCAGTGCTAGGCCGTTGAATCAGCCCCAGCATTTT

V gene: TRBV19
J gene: TRBJ2-5
D gene: TRBD1
clone size: -
CDR3 protein: CASSIGTHRGRGETQYF
CDR3 DNA: TGTGCCAGTAGTATCGGGACCCACAGGGGGCGAGGAGAGACCCAGTACTTC

V gene: TRBV19
J gene: TRBJ2-3
D gene: TRBD2
clone size: -
CDR3 protein: CASSIGGGPADTQYF
CDR3 DNA: TGTGCCAGTAGTATAGGGGGAGGGCCCGCAGATACGCAGTATTTT

V gene: TRBV5-1
J gene: TRBJ2-7
D gene: TRBD1
clone size: once
CDR3 protein: CASNQGDHEQYF
CDR3 DNA: TGCGCCAGCAATCAGGGGGACCACGAGCAGTACTTC

V gene: TRBV4-2
J gene: TRBJ2-5
D gene: -
clone size: -
CDR3 protein: CASSQEQGEETQYF
CDR3 DNA: TGTGCCAGCAGCCAAGAGCAGGGCGAGGAGACCCAGTACTTC

V gene: TRBV6-1
J gene: TRBJ2-1
D gene: TRBD2
clone size: -
CDR3 protein: CASRAGGGDNEQFF
CDR3 DNA: TGTGCCAGCAGAGCGGGCGGGGGGGACAATGAGCAGTTCTTC

V gene: TRBV30
J gene: TRBJ2-4
D gene: TRBD2
clone size: -
CDR3 protein: CAYTVAGENIQYF
CDR3 DNA: TGTGCCTATACAGTAGCGGGAGAAAACATTCAGTACTTC

V gene: TRBV5-4
J gene: TRBJ1-2
D gene: -
clone size: -
CDR3 protein: CASSPGPAGDYGYTF
CDR3 DNA: TGTGCCAGCAGCCCTGGCCCCGCCGGGGACTATGGCTACACCTTC

V gene: TRBV27
J gene: TRBJ2-1
D gene: TRBD2
clone size: -
CDR3 protein: CASSVRTSGTYNEQFF
CDR3 DNA: TGTGCCAGCAGTGTACGGACTAGCGGAACCTACAATGAGCAGTTCTTC

V gene: TRBV7-6
J gene: TRBJ1-1
D gene: TRBD1
clone size: -
CDR3 protein: CASSLGPGQGAGKNTEAFF
CDR3 DNA: TGTGCCAGCAGCTTAGGGCCGGGACAGGGGGCTGGGAAGAACACTGAAGCTTTCTTT

V gene: TRBV19
J gene: TRBJ2-1
D gene: TRBD1
clone size: -
CDR3 protein: CASSPDRVSYNEQFF
CDR3 DNA: TGTGCCAGTAGTCCGGACAGGGTATCCTACAATGAGCAGTTCTTC

V gene: TRBV5-4
J gene: TRBJ1-1
D gene: -
clone size: -
CDR3 protein: CASSLKRGDETEAFF
CDR3 DNA: TGTGCCAGCAGCTTGAAGCGCGGGGATGAGACTGAAGCTTTCTTT

V gene: TRBV5-4
J gene: TRBJ2-2
D gene: TRBD2
clone size: -
CDR3 protein: CASSSLAGEATGELFF
CDR3 DNA: TGTGCCAGCAGCTCCTTAGCGGGAGAGGCCACCGGGGAGCTGTTTTTT

V gene: TRBV9
J gene: TRBJ2-5
D gene: -
clone size: -
CDR3 protein: CASSPRGLLLETQYF
CDR3 DNA: TGTGCCAGCAGCCCCAGAGGACTACTATTGGAGACCCAGTACTTC

V gene: TRBV7-9
J gene: TRBJ2-6
D gene: TRBD1
clone size: -
CDR3 protein: CASSGPGGEGANVLTF
CDR3 DNA: TGTGCCAGCAGCGGCCCAGGGGGAGAAGGGGCCAACGTCCTGACTTTC

V gene: TRBV4-3
J gene: TRBJ2-1
D gene: TRBD1
clone size: -
CDR3 protein: CASSQERDRAYNEQFF
CDR3 DNA: TGCGCCAGCAGCCAAGAGCGGGACAGGGCCTACAATGAGCAGTTCTTC

V gene: TRBV9
J gene: TRBJ2-3
D gene: TRBD2
clone size: -
CDR3 protein: CASSVGTASGVYTDTQYF
CDR3 DNA: TGTGCCAGCAGCGTAGGGACGGCTAGCGGGGTGTACACAGATACGCAGTATTTT

V gene: TRBV7-2
J gene: TRBJ2-4
D gene: -
clone size: -
CDR3 protein: CASSQTGRLAKNIQYF
CDR3 DNA: TGTGCCAGCAGCCAAACCGGGAGACTAGCCAAAAACATTCAGTACTTC

V gene: TRBV19
J gene: TRBJ2-1
D gene: -
clone size: -
CDR3 protein: CASSRITSASSYNEQFF
CDR3 DNA: TGTGCCAGTAGTAGGATCACTTCTGCTAGCTCCTACAATGAGCAGTTCTTC

V gene: TRBV6-5
J gene: TRBJ2-4
D gene: TRBD1
clone size: -
CDR3 protein: CASGDSSIQYF
CDR3 DNA: TGTGCCAGCGGGGACAGTAGCATTCAGTACTTC

V gene: TRBV5-1
J gene: TRBJ2-1
D gene: -
clone size: -
CDR3 protein: CASSDIKTVPFNEQFF
CDR3 DNA: TGCGCCAGCAGCGATATTAAGACAGTCCCCTTCAATGAGCAGTTCTTC

V gene: TRBV11-3
J gene: TRBJ2-3
D gene: TRBD2
clone size: -
CDR3 protein: CASSLGLAGDGDTQYF
CDR3 DNA: TGTGCCAGCAGCTTAGGACTAGCGGGAGATGGAGATACGCAGTATTTT

V gene: TRBV5-4
J gene: TRBJ1-1
D gene: TRBD1
clone size: -
CDR3 protein: CASSLVGTGNTEAFF
CDR3 DNA: TGTGCCAGCAGCTTGGTGGGGACAGGGAACACTGAAGCTTTCTTT

V gene: TRBV5-1
J gene: TRBJ2-1
D gene: TRBD2
clone size: -
CDR3 protein: CASSFTSGGPRWGGEQFF
CDR3 DNA: TGCGCCAGCAGCTTCACTAGCGGGGGCCCCAGGTGGGGGGGTGAGCAGTTCTTC

V gene: TRBV7-2
J gene: TRBJ1-6
D gene: -
clone size: -
CDR3 protein: CASSLGIGFRDSPLHF
CDR3 DNA: TGTGCCAGCAGCTTAGGAATAGGGTTCAGGGATTCACCCCTCCACTTT

V gene: TRBV19
J gene: TRBJ1-2
D gene: -
clone size: -
CDR3 protein: CASSPRGTFANYGYTF
CDR3 DNA: TGTGCCAGTAGTCCGAGGGGGACATTCGCTAACTATGGCTACACCTTC

V gene: TRBV5-1
J gene: TRBJ2-1
D gene: -
clone size: -
CDR3 protein: CASRTTVYNEQFF
CDR3 DNA: TGCGCCAGCAGAACTACGGTTTACAATGAGCAGTTCTTC

V gene: TRBV4-1
J gene: TRBJ2-5
D gene: -
clone size: -
CDR3 protein: CASSQEGSYGETQYF
CDR3 DNA: TGCGCCAGCAGCCAGGAGGGCAGTTATGGGGAGACCCAGTACTTC

V gene: TRBV18
J gene: TRBJ1-1
D gene: -
clone size: -
CDR3 protein: CASSPRLEEEAFF
CDR3 DNA: TGTGCCAGCTCACCGCGGTTGGAGGAGGAAGCTTTCTTT

V gene: TRBV9
J gene: TRBJ2-1
D gene: -
clone size: -
CDR3 protein: CASSVVGGRLNEQFF
CDR3 DNA: TGTGCCAGCAGCGTAGTTGGAGGTCGTCTCAATGAGCAGTTCTTC

V gene: TRBV28
J gene: TRBJ1-2
D gene: TRBD1
clone size: -
CDR3 protein: CASSPPGQGGYGYTF
CDR3 DNA: TGTGCCAGCAGTCCACCGGGACAGGGGGGATATGGCTACACCTTC

V gene: TRBV25-1
J gene: TRBJ1-1
D gene: -
clone size: -
CDR3 protein: CASRTVHKTEAFF
CDR3 DNA: TGTGCCAGCAGGACTGTCCACAAGACTGAAGCTTTCTTT

V gene: TRBV27
J gene: TRBJ2-7
D gene: TRBD2
clone size: -
CDR3 protein: CASSSRLAGASYEQYF
CDR3 DNA: TGTGCCAGCAGTTCTCGACTAGCGGGAGCTTCCTACGAGCAGTACTTC

V gene: TRBV9
J gene: TRBJ2-3
D gene: TRBD2
clone size: -
CDR3 protein: CASSVGLAGGTDTQYF
CDR3 DNA: TGTGCCAGCAGCGTAGGGCTAGCGGGAGGAACAGATACGCAGTATTTT

V gene: TRBV4-2
J gene: TRBJ2-2
D gene: TRBD1
clone size: -
CDR3 protein: CASSQEWTGTSGELFF
CDR3 DNA: TGTGCCAGCAGCCAAGAATGGACAGGGACCTCTGGGGAGCTGTTTTTT

V gene: TRBV27
J gene: TRBJ2-5
D gene: TRBD2
clone size: -
CDR3 protein: CASSFGGGRTQYF
CDR3 DNA: TGTGCCAGCAGTTTTGGGGGGGGTCGGACCCAGTACTTC

V gene: TRBV2
J gene: TRBJ2-2
D gene: TRBD2
clone size: -
CDR3 protein: CASSEGGVGAGELFF
CDR3 DNA: TGTGCCAGCAGTGAGGGAGGGGTTGGAGCCGGGGAGCTGTTTTTT

V gene: TRBV5-1
J gene: TRBJ2-5
D gene: TRBD1
clone size: -
CDR3 protein: CASRFTGDFQETQYF
CDR3 DNA: TGCGCCAGCAGGTTTACAGGGGATTTCCAAGAGACCCAGTACTTC

V gene: TRBV5-1
J gene: TRBJ2-1
D gene: -
clone size: -
CDR3 protein: CASSLVGGHNEQFF
CDR3 DNA: TGCGCCAGCAGCTTGGTGGGGGGGCACAATGAGCAGTTCTTC

V gene: TRBV4-2
J gene: TRBJ2-1
D gene: TRBD2
clone size: -
CDR3 protein: CASSQDWSGGSYNEQFF
CDR3 DNA: TGTGCCAGCAGCCAAGACTGGAGCGGGGGCTCCTACAATGAGCAGTTCTTC

V gene: TRBV4-1
J gene: TRBJ2-7
D gene: -
clone size: once
CDR3 protein: CASSPREGRTYEQYF
CDR3 DNA: TGCGCCAGCAGCCCCCGCGAAGGCAGGACCTACGAGCAGTACTTC

V gene: TRBV7-2
J gene: TRBJ1-5
D gene: -
clone size: -
CDR3 protein: CASSLGDNQPQHF
CDR3 DNA: TGTGCCAGCAGCTTGGGAGACAATCAGCCCCAGCATTTT

V gene: TRBV9
J gene: TRBJ2-5
D gene: TRBD2
clone size: -
CDR3 protein: CASSVASGGAPQETQYF
CDR3 DNA: TGTGCCAGCAGCGTCGCTAGCGGGGGGGCACCGCAAGAGACCCAGTACTTC

V gene: TRBV19
J gene: TRBJ2-4
D gene: TRBD1
clone size: -
CDR3 protein: CASSSDRGQRGRNIQYF
CDR3 DNA: TGTGCCAGTAGCTCAGACAGGGGGCAAAGAGGGAGAAACATTCAGTACTTC

V gene: TRBV6-1
J gene: TRBJ1-5
D gene: -
clone size: -
CDR3 protein: CASSERRSIAPQHF
CDR3 DNA: TGTGCCAGCAGTGAACGGAGGAGTATAGCGCCCCAGCATTTT

V gene: TRBV28
J gene: TRBJ2-7
D gene: -
clone size: -
CDR3 protein: CASSIAESYEQYF
CDR3 DNA: TGTGCCAGCAGTATAGCTGAGTCCTACGAGCAGTACTTC

V gene: TRBV6-1
J gene: TRBJ2-7
D gene: TRBD1
clone size: once
CDR3 protein: CASTRDSYEQYF
CDR3 DNA: TGTGCCAGCACAAGGGACAGCTACGAGCAGTACTTC

V gene: TRBV5-5
J gene: TRBJ2-7
D gene: -
clone size: -
CDR3 protein: CASSLVGGSYEQYF
CDR3 DNA: TGTGCCAGCAGCTTGGTCGGCGGATCCTACGAGCAGTACTTC

V gene: TRBV18
J gene: TRBJ1-4
D gene: TRBD1
clone size: -
CDR3 protein: CASSPDRVYEKLFF
CDR3 DNA: TGTGCCAGCTCACCGGACAGGGTTTATGAAAAACTGTTTTTT

V gene: TRBV27
J gene: TRBJ1-2
D gene: -
clone size: few
CDR3 protein: CASTDLTGGYTF
CDR3 DNA: TGTGCCAGCACTGACCTCACGGGTGGCTACACCTTC

V gene: TRBV6-5
J gene: TRBJ1-3
D gene: -
clone size: -
CDR3 protein: CASSYPRSGNTIYF
CDR3 DNA: TGTGCCAGCAGTTACCCGAGGTCTGGAAACACCATATATTTT

V gene: TRBV18
J gene: TRBJ2-7
D gene: -
clone size: -
CDR3 protein: CASSLALASGVPYEQYF
CDR3 DNA: TGTGCCAGCTCACTAGCCCTGGCGTCAGGGGTACCCTACGAGCAGTACTTC